This T cell receptor (beta chain) is drawn from a study of CD8 T cells in ankylosing spondylitis. Study-wide points: In ankylosing spondylitis patients, matched synovial fluid reportedly showed significant enrichment of disease-linked clones. Apparently characteristic of ankylosing spondylitis blood was a TCR beta motif (eight highly homologous variants). Previously reported in reactive arthritis synovial fluid and blood were some of the motif variants.

Library preparation for TCR beta used quantitative 5'-RACE with molecular barcodes. Each CDR3 protein gets one entry after TCRdb re-called the 5' RACE reads with MiXCR. The profile covers approximately 240,000 distinct CDR3 sequences, with under 12% appearing a single time and 2.6% taken by the ten largest. This clonotype was observed at least ten times. Its matching antigen is unknown. Trimming removed 6 bases from V and 4 bases from J; junction bases left unmatched: 8. This CDR3 spans 15 amino acids. Germline CDR1 MNHEY, CDR2 SVGEGT. This TCR derives from a male donor with ankylosing spondylitis or in good health (not recorded which). The sequencing input was blood, either unsorted or a sorted T cell fraction (not recorded which). The rearrangement links TRBV6-2 or TRBV6-3 to TRBJ2-1, with 8 bases lining up with TRBD2. CDR3: CASSGSGVHYNEQFF. As DNA, the CDR3 is TGTGCCAGCAGCGGTAGCGGGGTACATTACAATGAGCAGTTCTTC.